This record concerns one TCR beta chain sequence. This clone's antigen is unknown. No base quality values were provided; no much bigger clone lies one nucleotide off. The sample comes from a study of shared clonotypes between healthy human individuals (dated by TCRdb to about 2020). About the investigation overall: Two women and a few men aged 18 to 49 years were included in the cohort. Per donor, three plates each were used for CD4 naive and CD4 memory, two for CD8 naive, and one for CD8 memory. The study deeply sequenced blood TCR repertoires of 5 or 6 healthy adults to estimate repertoire size and the extent of clonotype sharing between individuals. Leukapheresis yielded between about 0.94 and 9 billion PBMCs per donor. To increase sequencing depth and limit assay-specific biases, TCR repertoire library preparation and sequencing were carried out by different laboratories using diverse techniques.

The trim is 1 base for V and 6 bases for J, with a gap of 12 bases between the germline ends. The CDR3, from cysteine to phenylalanine, totals 14 residues. CDR3 DNA only is kept here, 42 bases in frame from base 1. Sequences SNHLY (CDR1) and FYNNEI (CDR2) are obtained from the germline V gene. Using the deep immunoSEQ assay, multiplex PCR amplified TCR CDR3 regions from genomic DNA. Extracted genomic DNA from each cell subset was distributed evenly across all wells of several immunoSEQ 96-well plates, and each plate was treated as a replicate. For sorted subsets, around 0.2 ug of genomic DNA, equivalent to tens of thousands of T cell genomes, went into each replicate PCR. Purified libraries were measured with a Qubit 3.0 fluorometer, size-checked on a Bioanalyzer 2100, and measured again with the KAPA Library Quantification kit. Each immunoSEQ 96-well plate was sequenced on its own single-read 150-cycle Illumina NextSeq 550 flow cell. As for the authors' bioinformatics: Because the immunoSEQ output held only junctional sequences and lacked quality scores, the filtering could not match the filtering applied to full-length reads. To assign V/J genes and CDR3, sequences were annotated using PyIR, a Python wrapper for IgBLAST v1.9, with IMGT germline references. Reads with weak V/J assignments (E-value above 1e-6), missing CDR3, stop codons, out-of-frame junctions, or ambiguous translated residues were removed. V3J clonotypes were defined as sequences sharing an identical inferred V gene, J gene, and CDR3 amino acid sequence. Percentage overlap between repertoires was calculated by dividing the number of shared unique clonotypes by the size of the smaller repertoire. Repertoire richness was assessed with RTK rarefaction, the Chao1 estimator, and Recon v2.1 estimates of unobserved clonotypes. For all TCRbeta clonotypes obtained by the gDNA method from a few donors, generation probabilities were computed with OLGA. Sourced from immuneACCESS, this table was stored by TCRdb with only in-frame sequences that have V and J called. A share of the clones is absent; for the studies checked, an unresolved V gene accounts for under half, and the remainder has no known explanation. The DNA gave D and trimming, while V, J and clone size come from that table. In this sample the table shows over 2 million clones, less than 95% of which occur a single time. The ten largest account for 0.37% of the sample.

Study-level results and caveats: Even with the large sequencing depth, rarefaction of the sorted-subset datasets indicated that sequencing was incomplete. Across four donors, roughly 5% of naive CD4, roughly 3.8% of naive CD8, under 2.5% of memory CD4, and under 0.45% of memory CD8 clonotypes were shared. Sampling was limited to blood, and TCR repertoires in tissue likely differ from TCR repertoires in blood. Naive subsets generally had larger estimated clonotype richness than memory subsets did. Because the study included only a small number of donors, the genetic and exposure-history diversity represented was limited. Pairwise subsampling led to the expectation that sequencing depth would affect the degree of clonotype sharing among donors. Clonotypes shared by all four sorted-subset donors showed higher generation probabilities than non-shared clonotypes.

The donors were healthy, HIV-negative adults who had no recently reported acute infections or vaccinations. Every donor was a Caucasian adult living in Nashville, Tennessee, USA. CD4+ T cells were enriched by magnetic negative selection; naive cells were then positively selected on CD45RA, and the negative fraction formed the memory subset. Blood was collected by leukapheresis, and PBMCs were isolated by Ficoll-Histopaque density gradient centrifugation and then cryopreserved in liquid nitrogen vapor phase. Purity and quantity of every magnetically sorted T cell population were checked by analytical flow cytometry. Each sorted fraction had its genomic DNA isolated and then quantified by UV absorbance on a Nanodrop 2000c.

Source material: naive CD4+ T cells from PBMCs. What the cell subset or site label conveys for this sample: CD45RA+ positively selected. The source of this sequence is a man aged 18 to 30 in good health. Some clones in this sample may be carry-over from other donors' samples. The chain links TRBV2 with TRBJ1-1; TRBD1 could be the D gene, as 6 bases match. The CDR3 corresponds to CASSEEGRGPEAFF. The sequenced DNA: TGTGCCAGCAGTGAAGAGGGCAGGGGCCCTGAAGCTTTCTTT. Full variable domain (CDR3 extended with the reference TRBV2 and TRBJ1-1 proteins): EPEVTQTPSHQVTQMGQEVILRCVPISNHLYFYWYRQILGQKVEFLVSFYNNEISEKSEIFDDQFSVERPDGSNFTLKIRSTKLEDSAMYFCASSEEGRGPEAFFGQGTRLTVV.